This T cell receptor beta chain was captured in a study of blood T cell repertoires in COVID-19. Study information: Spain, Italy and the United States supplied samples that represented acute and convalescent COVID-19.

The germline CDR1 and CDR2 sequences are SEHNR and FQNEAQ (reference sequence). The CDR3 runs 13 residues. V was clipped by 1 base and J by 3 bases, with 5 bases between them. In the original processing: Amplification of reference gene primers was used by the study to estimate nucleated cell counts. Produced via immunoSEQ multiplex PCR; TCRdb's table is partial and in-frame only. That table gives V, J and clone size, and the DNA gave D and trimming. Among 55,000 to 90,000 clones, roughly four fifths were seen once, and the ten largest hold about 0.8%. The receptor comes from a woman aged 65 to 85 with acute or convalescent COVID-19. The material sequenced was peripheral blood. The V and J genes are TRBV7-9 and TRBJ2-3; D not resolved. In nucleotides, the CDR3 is TGTGCCAGCAGCTTAGAGCTTACAGATACGCAGTATTTT. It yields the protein CASSLELTDTQYF.